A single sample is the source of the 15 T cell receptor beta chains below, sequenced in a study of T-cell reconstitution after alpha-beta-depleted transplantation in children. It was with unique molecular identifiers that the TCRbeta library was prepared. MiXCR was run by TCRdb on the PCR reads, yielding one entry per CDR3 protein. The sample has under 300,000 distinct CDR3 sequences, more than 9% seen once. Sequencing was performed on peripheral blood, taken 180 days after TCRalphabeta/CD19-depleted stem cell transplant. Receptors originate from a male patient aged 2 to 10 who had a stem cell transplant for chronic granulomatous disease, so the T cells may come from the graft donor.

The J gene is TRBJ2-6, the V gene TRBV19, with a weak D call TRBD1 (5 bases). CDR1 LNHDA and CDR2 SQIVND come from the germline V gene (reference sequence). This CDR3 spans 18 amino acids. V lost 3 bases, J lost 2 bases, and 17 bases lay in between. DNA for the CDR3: TGTGCCAGTAGTATCGCAGGGCCGCATGCTCCTGGGGCCAACGTCCTGACTTTC. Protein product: CASSIAGPHAPGANVLTF.

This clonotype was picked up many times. CDR3 sequence reads: CASSQNPGANEQFF. The CDR3 nucleotides are TGTGCCAGCAGCCAAAATCCGGGGGCCAATGAGCAGTTCTTC. This rearrangement joins TRBV4-2 to TRBJ2-1; the D call may be TRBD1 or TRBD2 (6 bases each). Trimming left V 2 bases short and J 6 bases short, with 11 bases between. The germline V gene encodes CDR1 LGHNA and CDR2 YNFKEQ. This CDR3 has 14 amino acids.

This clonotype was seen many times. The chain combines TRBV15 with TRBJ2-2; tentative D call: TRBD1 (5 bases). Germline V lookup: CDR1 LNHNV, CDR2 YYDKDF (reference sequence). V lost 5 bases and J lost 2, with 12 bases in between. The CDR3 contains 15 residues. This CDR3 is CATSLSWGNTGELFF. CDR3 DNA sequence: TGTGCCACCAGCCTCTCCTGGGGCAACACCGGGGAGCTGTTTTTT.

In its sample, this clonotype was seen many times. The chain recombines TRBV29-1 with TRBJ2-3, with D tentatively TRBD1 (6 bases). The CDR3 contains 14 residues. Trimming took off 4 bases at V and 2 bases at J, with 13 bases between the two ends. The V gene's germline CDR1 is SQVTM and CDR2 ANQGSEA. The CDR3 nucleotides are TGCAGCGTTGGCCTGGGGGCTTACACAGATACGCAGTATTTT. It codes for CSVGLGAYTDTQYF.

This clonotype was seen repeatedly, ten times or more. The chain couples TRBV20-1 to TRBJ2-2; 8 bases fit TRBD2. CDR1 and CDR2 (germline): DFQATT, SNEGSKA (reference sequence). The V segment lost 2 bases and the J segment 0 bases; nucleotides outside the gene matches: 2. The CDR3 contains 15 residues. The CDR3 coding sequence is TGCAGTGCTAGAACTAGCGGAACGAACACCGGGGAGCTGTTTTTT. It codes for CSARTSGTNTGELFF.

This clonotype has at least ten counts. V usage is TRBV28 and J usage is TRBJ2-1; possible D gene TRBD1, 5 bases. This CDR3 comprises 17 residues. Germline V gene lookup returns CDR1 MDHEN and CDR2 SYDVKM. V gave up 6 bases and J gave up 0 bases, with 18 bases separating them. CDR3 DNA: TGTGCCAGCAGAAAAGACAGACAGCAGAGCTCCTACAATGAGCAGTTCTTC. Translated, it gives CASRKDRQQSSYNEQFF.

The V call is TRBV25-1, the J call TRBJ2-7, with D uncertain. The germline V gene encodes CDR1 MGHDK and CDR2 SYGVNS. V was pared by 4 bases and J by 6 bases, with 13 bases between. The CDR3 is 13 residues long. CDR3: CASSVGTFTEQYF. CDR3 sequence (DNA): TGTGCCAGCAGTGTAGGTACCTTCACCGAGCAGTACTTC.

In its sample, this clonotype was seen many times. For the CDR3, the DNA is TGCGCCAGCAGCTTTCACCCCTCGACGTACTCCGAGCAGTACTTC. Its protein is CASSFHPSTYSEQYF. This rearrangement joins TRBV5-1 to TRBJ2-7; D is unresolved. Trimming took 2 bases from V and 6 from J, leaving 18 bases between them. The CDR3 loop spans 15 amino acids. CDR1 and CDR2 from the germline V gene are SGHRS and YFSETQ.

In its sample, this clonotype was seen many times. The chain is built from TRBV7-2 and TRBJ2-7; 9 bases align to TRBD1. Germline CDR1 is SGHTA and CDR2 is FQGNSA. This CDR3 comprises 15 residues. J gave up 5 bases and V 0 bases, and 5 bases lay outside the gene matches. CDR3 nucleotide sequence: TGTGCCAGCAGCTTAGCCGGGACAGGGACCCACGAGCAGTACTTC. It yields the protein CASSLAGTGTHEQYF.

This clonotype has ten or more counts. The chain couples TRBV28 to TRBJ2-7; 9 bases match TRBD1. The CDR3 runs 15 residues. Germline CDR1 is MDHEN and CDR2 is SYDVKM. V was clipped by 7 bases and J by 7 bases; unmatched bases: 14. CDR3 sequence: CASINVGQGSREQYF. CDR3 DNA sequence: TGTGCCAGCATTAATGTCGGACAGGGGTCGAGAGAGCAGTACTTC. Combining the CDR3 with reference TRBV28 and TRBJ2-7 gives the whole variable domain DVKVTQSSRYLVKRTGEKVFLECVQDMDHENMFWYRQDPGLGLRLIYFSYDVKMKEKGDIPEGYSVSREKKERFSLILESASTNQTSMYLCASINVGQGSREQYFGPGTRLTVT.

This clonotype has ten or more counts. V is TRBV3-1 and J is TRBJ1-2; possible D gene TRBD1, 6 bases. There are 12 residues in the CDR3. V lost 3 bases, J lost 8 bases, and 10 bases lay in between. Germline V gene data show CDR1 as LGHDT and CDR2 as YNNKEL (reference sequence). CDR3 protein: CASSQVQGGYTF. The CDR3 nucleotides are TGTGCCAGCAGCCAGGTCCAGGGGGGCTACACCTTC.

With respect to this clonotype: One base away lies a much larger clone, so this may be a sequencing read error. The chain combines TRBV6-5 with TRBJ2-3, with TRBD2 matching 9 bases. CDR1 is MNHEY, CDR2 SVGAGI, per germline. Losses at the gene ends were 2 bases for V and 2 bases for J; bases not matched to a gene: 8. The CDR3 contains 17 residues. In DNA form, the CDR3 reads TGTGCCAGCAGTTACCCGATAGCGGGAGTACTCACAGATACGCAGTATTTT. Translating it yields CASSYPIAGVLTDTQYF.

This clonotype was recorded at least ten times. The CDR3 loop is CASSVYGSSGANVLTF. CDR3 DNA: TGCGCCAGCAGCGTCTACGGGAGCTCTGGGGCCAACGTCCTGACTTTC. This chain uses TRBV5-1 with TRBJ2-6, with a tentative D call TRBD2 (6 bases). Trimming cost V 4 bases and J 0 bases, with 11 bases left between them. The CDR3 totals 16 residues. From germline, CDR1 is SGHRS and CDR2 YFSETQ.

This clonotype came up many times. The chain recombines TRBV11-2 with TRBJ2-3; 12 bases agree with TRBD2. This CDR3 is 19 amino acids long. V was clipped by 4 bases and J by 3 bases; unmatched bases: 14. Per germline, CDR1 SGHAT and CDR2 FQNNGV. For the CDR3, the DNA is TGTGCCAGCAGCTCCCGGCGAACAACTAGCGGGAGGTTGACAGATACGCAGTATTTT. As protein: CASSSRRTTSGRLTDTQYF.

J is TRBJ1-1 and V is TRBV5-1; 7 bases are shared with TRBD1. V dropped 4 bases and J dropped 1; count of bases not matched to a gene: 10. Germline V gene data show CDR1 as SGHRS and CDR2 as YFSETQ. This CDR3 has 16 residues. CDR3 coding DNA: TGCGCCAGCAGCACCGGATGGACAGGAGGGAACACTGAAGCTTTCTTT. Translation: CASSTGWTGGNTEAFF.